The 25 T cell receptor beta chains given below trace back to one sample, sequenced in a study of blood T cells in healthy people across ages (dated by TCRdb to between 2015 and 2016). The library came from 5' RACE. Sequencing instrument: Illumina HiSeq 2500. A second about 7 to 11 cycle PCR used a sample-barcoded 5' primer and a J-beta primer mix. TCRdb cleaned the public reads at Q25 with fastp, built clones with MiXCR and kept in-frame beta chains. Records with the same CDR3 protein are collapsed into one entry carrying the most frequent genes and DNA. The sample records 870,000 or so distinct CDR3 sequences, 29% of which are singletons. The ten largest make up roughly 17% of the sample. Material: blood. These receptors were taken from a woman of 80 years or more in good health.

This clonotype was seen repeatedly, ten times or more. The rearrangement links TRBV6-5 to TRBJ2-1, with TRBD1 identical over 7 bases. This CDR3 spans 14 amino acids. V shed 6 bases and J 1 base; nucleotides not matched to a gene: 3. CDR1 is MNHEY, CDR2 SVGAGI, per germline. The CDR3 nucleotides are TGTGCCAGCAGCCCGACAGGGTCCTACAATGAGCAGTTCTTC. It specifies CASSPTGSYNEQFF.

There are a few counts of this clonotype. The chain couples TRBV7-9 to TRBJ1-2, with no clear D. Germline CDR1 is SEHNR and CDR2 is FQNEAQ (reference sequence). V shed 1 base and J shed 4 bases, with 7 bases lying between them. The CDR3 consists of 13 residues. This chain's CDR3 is CASSLGDCYGYTF. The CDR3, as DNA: TGTGCCAGCAGCTTAGGGGATTGCTATGGCTACACCTTC.

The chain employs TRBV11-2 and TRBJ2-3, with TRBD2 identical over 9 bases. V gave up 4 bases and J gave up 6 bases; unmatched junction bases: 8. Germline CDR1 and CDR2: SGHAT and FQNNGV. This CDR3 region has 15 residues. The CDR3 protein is CASSSLAGRGDTQYF. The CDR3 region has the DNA TGTGCCAGCAGCTCGCTAGCGGGGAGAGGTGATACGCAGTATTTT.

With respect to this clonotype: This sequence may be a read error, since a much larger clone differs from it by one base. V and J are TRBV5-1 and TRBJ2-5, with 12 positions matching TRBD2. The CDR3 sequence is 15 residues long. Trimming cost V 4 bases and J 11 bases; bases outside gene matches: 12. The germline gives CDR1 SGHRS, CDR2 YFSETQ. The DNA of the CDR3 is TGCGCCAGCAGCAGGTGGACTAGCGGGGTTGATGAGCAGTACTTC. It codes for CASSRWTSGVDEQYF.

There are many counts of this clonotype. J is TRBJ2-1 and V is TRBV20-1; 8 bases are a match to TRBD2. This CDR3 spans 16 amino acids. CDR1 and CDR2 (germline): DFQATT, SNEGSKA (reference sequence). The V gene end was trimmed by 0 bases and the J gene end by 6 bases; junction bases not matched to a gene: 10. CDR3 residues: CSARDRRGALSNEQFF. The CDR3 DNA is TGCAGTGCTAGAGATAGGCGGGGGGCTCTATCCAATGAGCAGTTCTTC.

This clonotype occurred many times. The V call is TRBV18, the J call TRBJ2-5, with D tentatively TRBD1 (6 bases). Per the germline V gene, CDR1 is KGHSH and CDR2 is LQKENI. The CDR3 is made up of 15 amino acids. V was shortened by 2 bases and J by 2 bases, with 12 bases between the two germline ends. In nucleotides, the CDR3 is TGTGCCAGCTCACCAAATGGGACACCACAAGAGACCCAGTACTTC. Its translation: CASSPNGTPQETQYF.

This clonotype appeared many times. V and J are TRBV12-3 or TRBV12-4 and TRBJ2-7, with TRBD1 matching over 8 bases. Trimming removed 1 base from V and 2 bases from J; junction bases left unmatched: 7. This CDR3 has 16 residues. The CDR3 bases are TGTGCCAGCAGTTTAGATCTCAGGGGGCTTCCCTACGAGCAGTACTTC. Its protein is CASSLDLRGLPYEQYF.

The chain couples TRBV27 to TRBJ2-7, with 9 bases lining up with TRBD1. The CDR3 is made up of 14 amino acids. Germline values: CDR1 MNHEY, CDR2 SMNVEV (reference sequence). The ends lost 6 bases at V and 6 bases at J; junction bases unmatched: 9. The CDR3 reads CASSARTGAGEQYF. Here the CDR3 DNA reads TGTGCCAGCAGCGCCCGGACAGGGGCCGGCGAGCAGTACTTC.

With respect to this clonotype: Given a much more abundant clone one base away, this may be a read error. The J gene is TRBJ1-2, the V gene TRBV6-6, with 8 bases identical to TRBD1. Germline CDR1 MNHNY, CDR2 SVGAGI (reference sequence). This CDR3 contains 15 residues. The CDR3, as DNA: TGTGCCAACAGTTACTCGACAGGGGAGCCCTATGGCTACACCTTC. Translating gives CANSYSTGEPYGYTF.

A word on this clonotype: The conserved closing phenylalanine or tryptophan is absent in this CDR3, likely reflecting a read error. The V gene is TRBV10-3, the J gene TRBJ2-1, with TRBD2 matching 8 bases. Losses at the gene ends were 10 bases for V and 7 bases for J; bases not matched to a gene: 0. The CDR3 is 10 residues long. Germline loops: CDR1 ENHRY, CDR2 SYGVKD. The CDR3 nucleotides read TGTGCCAGCGGGGGGAATGAGCAGTTCTGC. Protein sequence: CASGGNEQFC.

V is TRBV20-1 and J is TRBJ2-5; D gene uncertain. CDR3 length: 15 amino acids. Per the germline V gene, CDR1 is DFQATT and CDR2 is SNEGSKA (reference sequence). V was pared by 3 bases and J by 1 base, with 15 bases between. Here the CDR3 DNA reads TGCAGTGCTAGGGGGATTTGGCCGGTCCAAGAGACCCAGTACTTC. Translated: CSARGIWPVQETQYF.

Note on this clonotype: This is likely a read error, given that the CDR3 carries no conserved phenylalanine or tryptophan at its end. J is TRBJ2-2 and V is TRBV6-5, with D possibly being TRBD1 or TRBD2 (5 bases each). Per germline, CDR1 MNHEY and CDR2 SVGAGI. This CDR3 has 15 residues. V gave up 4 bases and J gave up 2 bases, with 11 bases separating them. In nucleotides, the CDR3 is TGTGCCAGCAGTTTTTCAGGGAGCAACACCGGGGAGCTGTTTTGT. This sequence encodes CASSFSGSNTGELFC.

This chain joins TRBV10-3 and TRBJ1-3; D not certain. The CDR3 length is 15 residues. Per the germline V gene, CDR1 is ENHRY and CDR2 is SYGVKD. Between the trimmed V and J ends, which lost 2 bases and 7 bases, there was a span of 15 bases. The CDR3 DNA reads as TGTGCCATCAGTGAGCCTACTCTTAGCGTGAACACCATATATTTT. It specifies CAISEPTLSVNTIYF.

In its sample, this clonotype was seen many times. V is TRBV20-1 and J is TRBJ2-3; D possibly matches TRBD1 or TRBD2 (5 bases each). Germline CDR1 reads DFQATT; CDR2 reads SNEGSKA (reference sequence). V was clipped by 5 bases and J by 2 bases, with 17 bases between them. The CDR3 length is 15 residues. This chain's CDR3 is CSAPTLGVSTDTQYF. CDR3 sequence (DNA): TGCAGTGCTCCCACCCTGGGGGTTTCCACAGATACGCAGTATTTT.

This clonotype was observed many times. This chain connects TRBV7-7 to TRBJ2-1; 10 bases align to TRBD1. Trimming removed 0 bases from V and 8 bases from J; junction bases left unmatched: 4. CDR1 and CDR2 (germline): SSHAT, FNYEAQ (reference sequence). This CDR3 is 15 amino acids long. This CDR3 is CASSLAGTGVYEQFF. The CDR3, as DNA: TGTGCCAGCAGCTTAGCCGGGACAGGGGTGTATGAGCAGTTCTTC. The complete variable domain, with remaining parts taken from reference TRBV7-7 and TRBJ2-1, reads GAGVSQSPRYKVTKRGQDVTLRCDPISSHATLYWYQQALGQGPEFLTYFNYEAQPDKSGLPSDRFSAERPEGSISTLTIQRTEQRDSAMYRCASSLAGTGVYEQFFGPGTRLTVL.

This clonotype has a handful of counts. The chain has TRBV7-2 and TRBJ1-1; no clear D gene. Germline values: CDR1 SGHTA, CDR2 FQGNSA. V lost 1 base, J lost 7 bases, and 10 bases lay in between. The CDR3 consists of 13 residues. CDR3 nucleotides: TGTGCCAGCAGCTTAGTGGCGCTGGGTGAAGCTTTCTTT. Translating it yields CASSLVALGEAFF.

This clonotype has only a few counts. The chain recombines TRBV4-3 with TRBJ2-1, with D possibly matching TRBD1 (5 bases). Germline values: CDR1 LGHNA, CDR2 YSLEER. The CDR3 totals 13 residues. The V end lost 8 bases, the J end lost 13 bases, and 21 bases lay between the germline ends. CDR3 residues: CASAPGHGETQFF. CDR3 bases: TGCGCCAGCGCTCCCGGACACGGAGAGACCCAGTTCTTC.

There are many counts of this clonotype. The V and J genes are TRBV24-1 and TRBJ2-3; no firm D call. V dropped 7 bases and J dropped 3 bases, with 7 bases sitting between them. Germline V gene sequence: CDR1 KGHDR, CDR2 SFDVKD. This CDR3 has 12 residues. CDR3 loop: CATSQSTDTQYF. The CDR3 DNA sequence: TGTGCCACCAGCCAAAGTACAGATACGCAGTATTTT.

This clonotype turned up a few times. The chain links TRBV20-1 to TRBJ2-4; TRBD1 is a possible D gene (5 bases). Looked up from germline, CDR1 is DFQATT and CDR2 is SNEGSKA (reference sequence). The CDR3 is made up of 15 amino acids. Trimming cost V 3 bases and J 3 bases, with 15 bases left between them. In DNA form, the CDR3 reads TGCAGTGCTAGCGCGTCAGGGTTGGGCAAAAACATTCAGTACTTC. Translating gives CSASASGLGKNIQYF.

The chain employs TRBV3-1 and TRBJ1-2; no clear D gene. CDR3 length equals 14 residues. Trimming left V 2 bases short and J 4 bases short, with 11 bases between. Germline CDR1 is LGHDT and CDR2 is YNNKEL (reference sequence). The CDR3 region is CASSQPDGIYGYTF. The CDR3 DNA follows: TGTGCCAGCAGCCAACCAGACGGAATCTATGGCTACACCTTC.

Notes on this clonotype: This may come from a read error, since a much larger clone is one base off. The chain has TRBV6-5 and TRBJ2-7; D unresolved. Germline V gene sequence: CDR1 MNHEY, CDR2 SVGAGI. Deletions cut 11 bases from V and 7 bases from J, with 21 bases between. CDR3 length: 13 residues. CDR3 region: CASKGLSYNEQYF. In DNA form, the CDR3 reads TGTGCCTCTAAGGGTCTTAGTTACAATGAGCAGTACTTC.

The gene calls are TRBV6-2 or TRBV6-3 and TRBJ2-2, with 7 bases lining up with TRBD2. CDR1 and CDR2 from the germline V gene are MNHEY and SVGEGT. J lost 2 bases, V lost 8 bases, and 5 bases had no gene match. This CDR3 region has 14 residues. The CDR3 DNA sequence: TGTGCCAGCTATGCTAGCGGAAACACCGGGGAGCTGTTTTTT. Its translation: CASYASGNTGELFF.

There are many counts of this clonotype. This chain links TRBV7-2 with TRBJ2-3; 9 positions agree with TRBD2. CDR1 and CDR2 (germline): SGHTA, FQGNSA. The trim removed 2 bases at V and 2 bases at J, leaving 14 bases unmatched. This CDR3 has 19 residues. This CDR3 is CASSLRARVVAGVTDTQYF. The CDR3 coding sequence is TGTGCCAGCAGCTTAAGAGCGCGGGTGGTAGCGGGGGTCACAGATACGCAGTATTTT.

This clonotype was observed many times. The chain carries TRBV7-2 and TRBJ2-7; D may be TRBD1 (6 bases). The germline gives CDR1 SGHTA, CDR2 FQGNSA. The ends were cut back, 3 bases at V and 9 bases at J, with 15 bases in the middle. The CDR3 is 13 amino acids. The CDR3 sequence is CASSLGGQFGQYF. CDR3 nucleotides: TGTGCCAGCAGCTTGGGTGGACAGTTCGGGCAGTACTTC.

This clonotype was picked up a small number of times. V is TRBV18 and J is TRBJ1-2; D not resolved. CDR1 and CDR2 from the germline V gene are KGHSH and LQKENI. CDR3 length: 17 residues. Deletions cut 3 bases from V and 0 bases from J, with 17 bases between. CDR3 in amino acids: CASSPQRAMISNYGYTF. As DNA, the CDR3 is TGTGCCAGCTCACCCCAGAGGGCGATGATTTCTAACTATGGCTACACCTTC.